Listed below are T cell receptor beta chains from one sample, sequenced in a study of beta chain features in type 1 diabetes. Clones were sequenced by immunoSEQ multiplex PCR, and TCRdb holds only the in-frame ones, with some missing. The sample holds about 320,000 clones, about 15% seen once. The sample consisted of central memory CD4+ T cells from blood. Receptor source: a man aged 25-45 years in good health. The CDR3 runs from the conserved cysteine through the conserved F or W. D genes are given only for firm matches. Where a row states a size, it is once, few, many or the class of an expanded clone; other rows omit it.

D,J,size,V,DNA,CDR3
-,TRBJ2-1,few,TRBV5-1,TGCGCCAGCAGCTTGGGGGAAGCGGCCGGTCGCAATGAGCAGTTCTTC,CASSLGEAAGRNEQFF
-,TRBJ2-1,few,TRBV28,TGTGCCAGCAGTCATCGGAGGGGATACAATGAGCAGTTCTTC,CASSHRRGYNEQFF
TRBD2,TRBJ2-5,-,TRBV6-5,TGTGCCATCGGGACTAGCGGGAGTGTTGAGACCCAGTACTTC,CAIGTSGSVETQYF
-,TRBJ1-4,few,TRBV6-5,TGTGCCAGCAGTTACTACCTGGGGGCAACTAATGAAAAACTGTTTTTT,CASSYYLGATNEKLFF
-,TRBJ2-7,many,TRBV10-2,TGCGCCAGCACGAGAGGGGGCGAGCAGTACTTC,CASTRGGEQYF
TRBD1,TRBJ2-5,-,TRBV27,TGTGCCAGCAGTTCCAGGACAGGGGGCGGGGAGACCCAGTACTTC,CASSSRTGGGETQYF
TRBD2,TRBJ2-1,-,TRBV7-9,TGTGCCAGCAGCGAAGCTAGCGGGGGGTTGCATGAGCAGTTCTTC,CASSEASGGLHEQFF
-,TRBJ2-4,few,TRBV7-2,TGTGCCAGCAGCTTAGGCCGGGACCCGGCCAAAAACATTCAGTACTTC,CASSLGRDPAKNIQYF
TRBD1,TRBJ2-3,-,TRBV6-5,TGTGCCAGCAGTTACTCGGGACAGCTCTCAGATACGCAGTATTTT,CASSYSGQLSDTQYF
-,TRBJ1-5,-,TRBV30,TGTGCCTGGAGTGTAAGACCCCGCGGTCAGCCCCAGCATTTT,CAWSVRPRGQPQHF
-,TRBJ1-1,-,TRBV10-3,TGTGCCACAAAGGATTCGTGGATGAACACTGAAGCTTTCTTT,CATKDSWMNTEAFF
TRBD1,TRBJ1-2,few,TRBV2,TGTGCCAGCAGTGGAGGGCACAGGGGAAGTTATGGCTACACCTTC,CASSGGHRGSYGYTF
TRBD2,TRBJ2-1,few,TRBV19,TGTGCCAGTAACCCCCCCCAGCGGAGCGGGGGGTACAATGAGCAGTTCTTC,CASNPPQRSGGYNEQFF
-,TRBJ2-1,-,TRBV28,TGTGCCAGCAGTTTCGATATGGGGGGGCCTCCGAGCTCCTACAATGAGCAGTTCTTC,CASSFDMGGPPSSYNEQFF
TRBD2,TRBJ2-3,few,TRBV7-7,TGTGCTAGCAGCTTGGGACTAGCGGGCACAGATACGCAGTATTTT,CASSLGLAGTDTQYF
-,TRBJ2-1,many,TRBV13,TGTGCCAGCAGCTTAGTTAGTCATGAGCAGTTCTTC,CASSLVSHEQFF
-,TRBJ1-6,-,TRBV4-3,TGCGCCAGCAGCCAAGATCCGGGCAGGGCGGTGATACCCCTCCACTTT,CASSQDPGRAVIPLHF
TRBD1,TRBJ1-2,-,TRBV7-9,TGTGCCAGCACCACCGGGACAGGGGGCTATGGCTACACCTTC,CASTTGTGGYGYTF
-,TRBJ2-7,few,TRBV6-5,TGTGCCAGCACTCAAGAGGGGGGTGGAAACTACGAGCAGTACTTC,CASTQEGGGNYEQYF
-,TRBJ2-1,few,TRBV20-1,TGCAGTGCTAGCAATGAGCAGTTCTTC,CSASNEQFF
TRBD1,TRBJ2-1,many,TRBV5-6,TGTGCCAGCAGCCAGACAGGGGATGACAATGAGCAGTTCTTC,CASSQTGDDNEQFF
TRBD2,TRBJ2-1,few,TRBV30,TGTGCCTGGAGTTTAAGCGGGAGGATTTACAATGAGCAGTTCTTC,CAWSLSGRIYNEQFF
TRBD1,TRBJ2-1,-,TRBV4-2,TGTGCCAGCAGCCAAGCGCAGGGGGCCTACAATGAGCAGTTCTTC,CASSQAQGAYNEQFF
-,TRBJ1-1,few,TRBV5-1,TGCGCCAGCAGGCAAAGGGGCGGCACTGAAGCTTTCTTT,CASRQRGGTEAFF
-,TRBJ1-1,-,TRBV4-3,TGCGCCAGCAGCCAAGATCTGAGTCCCACTGAAGCTTTCTTT,CASSQDLSPTEAFF
-,TRBJ1-6,many,TRBV6-5,TGTGCCAGCAGACCCATGGGGGATTCACCCCTCCACTTT,CASRPMGDSPLHF
-,TRBJ1-4,-,TRBV14,TGTGCCAGCAGCCAGGGGGCACGTGAAAAACTGTTTTTT,CASSQGAREKLFF
-,TRBJ2-2,few,TRBV18,TGTGCCAGCTCAATTCAGACGAACACCGGGGAGCTGTTTTTT,CASSIQTNTGELFF
TRBD2,TRBJ2-1,many,TRBV13,TGTGCCAGCAGCCTCACCGGGACTAGCGGCAATGAGCAGTTCTTC,CASSLTGTSGNEQFF
TRBD1,TRBJ1-2,many,TRBV6-6,TGTGCCAGCAGTTACTCACGTCGGACAGGGGGCTACACCTTC,CASSYSRRTGGYTF
-,TRBJ2-1,-,TRBV7-9,TGTGCCAGCAGCTTAGCGCAGGGTTTTGAGTCGGGTGAGCAGTTCTTC,CASSLAQGFESGEQFF
-,TRBJ2-2,many,TRBV27,TGTGCCAGCAGTTCATACAGGGTATCCGGGGAGCTGTTTTTT,CASSSYRVSGELFF
-,TRBJ2-6,-,TRBV2,TGTGCCAGCTCCCCGGGGCCCGGGGCCAACGTCCTGACTTTC,CASSPGPGANVLTF
-,TRBJ2-1,many,TRBV28,TGTGCCAGCAGGCTAGCCGGCTCCTACAATGAGCAGTTCTTC,CASRLAGSYNEQFF
-,TRBJ2-3,-,TRBV11-3,TGTGCCAGCAGCTTAGGGCGGGGCACAGATACGCAGTATTTT,CASSLGRGTDTQYF
-,TRBJ1-1,-,TRBV29-1,TGCAGCGTTGTTCAGGGATGGAACACTGAAGCTTTCTTT,CSVVQGWNTEAFF
TRBD1,TRBJ1-2,-,TRBV9,TGTGCCAGCAGCGAACAGGGGATTCCATACTATGGCTACACCTTC,CASSEQGIPYYGYTF
-,TRBJ2-2,-,TRBV7-3,TGTGCCAGCAGTCGGATCACTCCCGGGGAGCTGTTTTTT,CASSRITPGELFF
-,TRBJ1-2,few,TRBV19,TGTGCCAGTATTGGGGGGCTGTATGGCTACACCTTC,CASIGGLYGYTF
-,TRBJ2-1,few,TRBV7-2,TGTGCCAGCAGCTTATACGCTGTCTACAATGAGCAGTTCTTC,CASSLYAVYNEQFF
-,TRBJ2-5,-,TRBV7-2,TGTGCCAGCAGCTCCCGAGAGACCCAGTACTTC,CASSSRETQYF
TRBD1,TRBJ1-2,few,TRBV6-5,TGTGCCAGCAGTCGCCCCCAGGGGGCGGGTGCTGGCTACACCTTC,CASSRPQGAGAGYTF
-,TRBJ1-2,-,TRBV29-1,TGCAGCGTTGAAGGGGGGGAAACCCAGTCGGTGTATGGCTACACCTTC,CSVEGGETQSVYGYTF
TRBD1,TRBJ1-1,-,TRBV12-5,TGTGCTAGTGGTTTGACCCAGGGGGCAACTGAAGCTTTCTTT,CASGLTQGATEAFF
TRBD1,TRBJ2-7,-,TRBV7-9,TGTGCCAGCAGTACAGGGGGCGGCGAGCAGTACTTC,CASSTGGGEQYF
-,TRBJ2-5,few,TRBV2,TGTGCCAGCAGTTTAGGAGTGGAGACCCAGTACTTC,CASSLGVETQYF
TRBD2,TRBJ2-5,few,TRBV7-2,TGTGCCAGCAGCCCGACTAGCGGAGTTTACCAAGAGACCCAGTACTTC,CASSPTSGVYQETQYF
-,TRBJ1-1,many,TRBV2,TGTGCCAGCAGTGACGGCTGGAAGAACACTGAAGCTTTCTTT,CASSDGWKNTEAFF
TRBD2,TRBJ2-5,few,TRBV4-2,TGTGCCAGCAGCTTGAATAGCGGGGGGGCCGAGACCCAGTACTTC,CASSLNSGGAETQYF
-,TRBJ2-7,few,TRBV5-1,TGCGCCAGCAGCTTGCAGACAGGAAGGGCCAACGAGCAGTACTTC,CASSLQTGRANEQYF
-,TRBJ2-4,few,TRBV2,TGTGCCAGCAGTTATGAAGTAGCCAAAAACATTCAGTACTTC,CASSYEVAKNIQYF
-,TRBJ2-1,-,TRBV9,TGTGCCAGCAGCGTAGCTCCCGACTCATACAATGAGCAGTTCTTC,CASSVAPDSYNEQFF
TRBD2,TRBJ2-3,-,TRBV7-2,TGTGCCAGCAGCCCTGACGGGAGGTCCACAGATACGCAGTATTTT,CASSPDGRSTDTQYF